This TCR beta chain was obtained from a study of shared clonotypes between healthy human individuals. Germline assignment: CDR1 SQVTM and CDR2 ANQGSEA. J was trimmed by 5 bases and V by 4 bases; bases with no gene match: 4. CDR3 length: 13 residues. Libraries were prepared by immunoSEQ multiplex PCR; TCRdb keeps only in-frame clonotypes and omits some of them. Counted here are approximately 470,000 clones, 70% to 80% occurring once; the ten biggest clones make up around 12%. Study-level points and caveats: The sampled material consisted only of blood, and tissue repertoires are likely to differ.

For this clone: Its specificity is unknown.

This sequence was found in a woman between 35 and 50 years old in good health. Some clones in this sample may be carry-over from other donors' samples. The sample comprised PBMCs. The genes are TRBV29-1 and TRBJ2-1; 8 bases line up with TRBD2. CDR3 protein: CSVGGGRNNEQFF. In nucleotides, the CDR3 is TGCAGCGTTGGGGGCGGGAGGAACAATGAGCAGTTCTTC.